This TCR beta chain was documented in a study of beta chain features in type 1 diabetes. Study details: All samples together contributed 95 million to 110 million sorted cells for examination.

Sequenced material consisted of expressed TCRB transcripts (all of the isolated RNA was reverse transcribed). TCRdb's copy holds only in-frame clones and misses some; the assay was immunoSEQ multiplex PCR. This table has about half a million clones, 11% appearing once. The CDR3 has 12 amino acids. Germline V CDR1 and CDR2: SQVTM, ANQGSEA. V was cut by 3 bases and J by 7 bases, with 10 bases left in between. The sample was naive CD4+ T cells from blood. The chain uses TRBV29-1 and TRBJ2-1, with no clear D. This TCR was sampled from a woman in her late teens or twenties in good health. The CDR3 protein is CSVDARWNEQFF. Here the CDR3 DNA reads TGCAGCGTTGACGCACGTTGGAATGAGCAGTTCTTC.